This T cell receptor (beta chain) emerged from a study of blood T cell repertoires in COVID-19. Across the whole study: Donors in the United States, Italy and Spain gave samples during acute or convalescent COVID-19. PBMCs, B-cell-depleted T cells, or T cells provided the cDNA or gDNA that made up the material.

CDR1 is SEHNR and CDR2 is FQNEAQ in the germline V gene (reference sequence). The CDR3 has 13 residues. J was trimmed by 7 bases and V by 5 bases; bases with no gene match: 1. This clone was seen a single time. As handled by the study authors: Quantification of nucleated cells was approximated via reference gene primer amplification. This table comes from immunoSEQ multiplex PCR, and its TCRdb copy is limited to in-frame clones, with some not included. The DNA gave D and trimming, while V, J and clone size come from that table. The repertoire holds about 140,000 clones, with 75% to 80% as singletons. The sequencing sample was made of peripheral blood. The source of this sequence is a woman in her forties or fifties with active or convalescent COVID-19. The V call is TRBV7-9, the J call TRBJ1-6; 8 bases map to TRBD1. CDR3 loop: CASSRTGNSPLHF. The CDR3, as DNA: TGTGCCAGCAGCCGGACAGGGAATTCACCCCTCCACTTT.